This TCR beta chain derives from a study of a mutant IDH1 vaccine in newly diagnosed glioma (dated by TCRdb to the early 2020s). Notes on the research overall: Of the approximately 32 treated patients, around 60% were male and around 40% were female, and the mean age was roughly 40 years. Prior to enrollment, standard therapy consisting of radiotherapy alone, temozolomide alone, or radiochemotherapy with temozolomide had been administered to patients, with the combination being received by most patients. Peripheral blood was drawn at six visits: V03 (baseline), V05, V07, V10, V12 and V13. For exploratory analyses, under 30 treated patients had longitudinal TCRB deep sequencing done wherever samples were available. Paper-wide results and their limitations: Selection of PBMC samples for TCRB deep sequencing was based on availability. Immune responses induced by the vaccine were seen in roughly 92% of patients across multiple MHC alleles. Changes in the top peripheral T cell clonotypes picked up by TCRB sequencing did not appear to be linked to pseudoprogression. The authors stated that sample limitations prevented analyses of patient blood samples from being reproduced.

The receptor library was made with the immunoSEQ multiplex PCR assay. Rearranged TCR beta chain sequences were amplified using the hsTCRB Kit according to the manufacturer's protocol. TCRB libraries were sequenced on an Illumina MiSeq. In the paper's pipeline: The kit vendor's proprietary platform handled demultiplexing, trimming and gene mapping. In its TCRdb copy, this immuneACCESS table keeps in-frame sequences only and misses some clones. Where compared with another copy, unresolved V genes explain less than half of these, and the others have no known cause. Clone size and V and J calls were adopted from that table, with D and trimming inferred from the DNA. This sample gives about 51,000 clones in total; over 65% of them show up just once. The top ten clonotypes cover over 1.5% of the sample. Regarding this clone: What this receptor recognizes is not known. Per-base qualities were not stored, and no clone one base away is much larger.

The germline V gene sets CDR1 to KGHSH and CDR2 to LQKENI. The CDR3 sequence holds 17 residues, the cysteine and phenylalanine included. Only the CDR3 part of the read is kept: 51 bases, read in frame from the first base. The V end gives up 3 bases and the J end 3 bases, leaving 5 bases in the junction not matched to a gene. In the paper's terms, the time point label means: baseline, week 1 (first vaccination visit). Interpreted using the paper, the treatment or condition label stands for: pre-vaccination baseline after standard-of-care therapy. All donors had newly diagnosed IDH1-mutant astrocytomas of WHO grade 3 or 4 that showed loss of nuclear ATRX. The samples were drawn from NOA16, a multicentre, single-arm, open-label phase I trial in Germany that tested a mutant IDH1 peptide vaccine in humans for the first time. Visit V03 blood draws served as the baseline sample for immunogenicity testing. Genomic DNA for TCRB sequencing was extracted from EDTA blood using the DNeasy Blood and Tissue Kit.

This receptor chain uses TRBV18 and TRBJ1-4, and 12 bases in between align with TRBD1. Specimen: PBMCs, collected from a glioma patient treated with radiotherapy, temozolomide or both. The receptor's source is a woman in her 40s with glioma. The CDR3 protein is CASSPWDRGRPNEKLFF. The sequenced DNA: TGTGCCAGCTCACCCTGGGACAGGGGGCGACCTAATGAAAAACTGTTTTTT.